This T cell receptor (beta chain) is drawn from a study of cytomegalovirus exposure and HLA in healthy donors. PCR employed 60 Vbeta and 13 Jbeta primers. Profiled with immunoSEQ multiplex PCR; TCRdb holds only in-frame clones, not every one. Here the sample spans about 57,000 clones, roughly 80% being singletons. This clone was recorded only once. Sequences were obtained from PBMCs. The source of this sequence is a woman in her thirties in good health and CMV-seronegative.

The CDR3 nucleotides read TGTGCCAGTAGTAAGACAGGGAACAACTATGGCTACACCTTC. Amino acid sequence: CASSKTGNNYGYTF. The gene calls are TRBV19 and TRBJ1-2; TRBD1 matches at 7 bases. The CDR3 is made up of 14 amino acids. J gave up 2 bases and V 4 bases, and 4 bases lay outside the gene matches. Per the germline V gene, CDR1 is LNHDA and CDR2 is SQIVND (reference sequence).